This record covers a single T cell receptor beta chain. This clone was picked up one time. The antigen this receptor binds is unknown. Base quality data are lacking; no much larger clone is found one base away. The sample is drawn from a study of shared clonotypes between healthy human individuals (TCRdb year 2020). About the investigation overall: The cohort comprised a couple of women and a few men aged 18 to 49 years. Per donor, three plates each were used for CD4 naive and CD4 memory, two for CD8 naive, and one for CD8 memory. To increase sequencing depth and limit assay-specific biases, different laboratories used diverse techniques to prepare libraries and sequence TCR repertoires. Each donor's leukapheresis produced roughly between about 0.85 and 10 billion PBMCs. The study deeply sequenced blood TCR repertoires of five healthy adults to estimate repertoire size and the extent of clonotype sharing between individuals. Summary of the overall study and its limitations: Clonotypes shared by all four sorted-subset donors showed higher generation probabilities than non-shared clonotypes. Even with the large sequencing depth, rarefaction of the sorted-subset datasets indicated that sequencing was incomplete. Roughly 5.2% of naive CD4, roughly 3.5% of naive CD8, around 2.3% of memory CD4, and about 0.4% of memory CD8 clonotypes were shared across several donors. Because the study included a small number of donors, the genetic and exposure-history diversity represented was limited. Naive subsets generally had larger estimated clonotype richness than memory subsets. Sampling was restricted to blood, and TCR repertoires in tissue are likely to differ from TCR repertoires in blood. Pairwise subsampling led to the expectation that sequencing depth would affect the degree of clonotype sharing among donors.

Using the deep immunoSEQ assay, TCR CDR3 regions were amplified from genomic DNA by multiplex PCR. Genomic DNA extracted from each cell subset was distributed evenly over all wells of several immunoSEQ 96-well plates, and each plate served as one replicate. For sorted subsets, 150 to 250 ng genomic DNA, equal to about 30,000 T cell genomes, was loaded into each replicate PCR. The purified libraries were quantified using a Qubit 3.0 fluorometer, sized with a Bioanalyzer 2100, and then quantified again using the KAPA Library Quantification kit. Every immunoSEQ 96-well plate was sequenced on a dedicated single-read 150-cycle Illumina NextSeq 550 flow cell. The original methods were these. Because only junctional sequences without quality scores were contained in the immunoSEQ output, filtering matching that applied to full-length reads could not be performed. To assign V/J genes and CDR3, sequences were annotated using PyIR, a Python wrapper for IgBLAST v1.9, with IMGT germline references. Reads with weak V/J assignments (E-value above 1e-6), missing CDR3, stop codons, out-of-frame junctions, or ambiguous translated residues were removed. V3J clonotypes were defined as sequences sharing the same inferred V gene, J gene, and CDR3 amino acid sequence. Percentage overlap between repertoires was computed as shared unique clonotypes divided by the size of the smaller repertoire. RTK rarefaction, the Chao1 estimator, and Recon v2.1 estimates of unobserved clonotypes were used to assess repertoire richness. For all TCRbeta clonotypes obtained by the gDNA method from four donors, generation probabilities were computed with OLGA. TCRdb mirrors the immuneACCESS table, restricted to in-frame sequences. Some clones are absent from its copies; in checked studies, under half trace to an unresolved V gene, and the reason for the others is unknown. V and J calls plus clone size are reproduced from that table; the DNA served to infer D and trimming. Across this sample there are about 1 million clones, with roughly 80% seen only once. 1.2% to 1.5% of the sample lies in the top ten.

The donors were healthy, HIV-negative adults with no recently reported acute infections or vaccinations. Every donor was a Caucasian adult living in Nashville, Tennessee, USA. CD4+ T cells were enriched by magnetic negative selection; naive cells were then positively selected on CD45RA, and the negative fraction formed the memory subset. Blood was collected by leukapheresis, and PBMCs were isolated by Ficoll-Histopaque density gradient centrifugation and then cryopreserved in liquid nitrogen vapor phase. Analytical flow cytometry was used to check the purity and quantity of every magnetically sorted T cell population. Genomic DNA was isolated from every sorted fraction and measured by UV absorbance on a Nanodrop 2000c. The source is a young man in good health. Sequenced input: memory CD4+ T cells sorted from blood. The cell subset or site label of this sample denotes: CD45RA-negative fraction.

At the DNA level, the sequence is TGCGCCAGCAGCCAAAGGCCCAGTGGCACAACTAGCACAGATACGCAGTATTTT. The encoded protein is CASSQRPSGTTSTDTQYF. The rearranged chain carries TRBV4-3 and TRBJ2-3; the D gene cannot be resolved reliably. Based on the germline V gene, the CDR1 and CDR2 sequences are LGHNA and YSLEER. The CDR3 has 18 amino acids, counting the end cysteine and phenylalanine. Just the 54-base CDR3 DNA is kept, in frame starting at base 1. V loses 2 bases of germline sequence and J loses 0 bases, and the interval between the two ends is 18 bases.